These 7 T cell receptor beta chains came from one sample sequenced in a study of T cells after yellow fever vaccination. TCRdb itself ran the 5' RACE reads through MiXCR, one entry per CDR3 protein. The sample has around 40,000 distinct CDR3 sequences; roughly 7% are singletons. Sequencing was performed on CD8+ T cells not binding an NS4B(214-222) dextramer, sorted from PBMCs, taken 45 days after the yellow fever booster vaccination. These receptors were obtained from a man aged 25-45 years who received the YFV17D yellow fever vaccine.

This clonotype occurred many times. This chain joins TRBV4-3 and TRBJ2-1; 9 bases fit TRBD1. V was pared by 2 bases and J by 15 bases, with 8 bases of the junction left unmatched. Per the germline V gene, CDR1 is LGHNA and CDR2 is YSLEER. This CDR3 has 13 amino acids. The CDR3 DNA reads TGCGCCAGCAGCCAAACTACAGGGGGCCAGCTGTTCTTC. It specifies CASSQTTGGQLFF.

There are a few counts of this clonotype. The V call is TRBV7-8, the J call TRBJ2-5, with D hard to call. Germline V CDR1 and CDR2: SGHVS, FQNEAQ. The CDR3 spans 14 residues. The V end was cut by 0 bases, the J end by 2 bases, with 7 bases between. CDR3 sequence reads: CASSLARKQETQYF. The CDR3 DNA follows: TGTGCCAGCAGCTTAGCACGGAAGCAAGAGACCCAGTACTTC.

Concerning this clonotype: Possible read error: a much larger clone is one base away. The chain carries TRBV4-2 and TRBJ2-7; 9 bases align to TRBD1. Germline assignment: CDR1 LGHNA and CDR2 YNFKEQ. This CDR3 is built from 14 residues. In DNA form, the CDR3 reads TGTGCCAGCAGCCCCTACAGGGGGCAGTACGAGAAGTACTTC. Protein product: CASSPYRGQYEKYF.

The sample holds many counts of this clonotype. The chain employs TRBV6-1 and TRBJ2-4; no reliable D call. The CDR3 contains 13 residues. Trimming pared 7 bases from V and 7 bases from J, leaving 14 bases between. Germline CDR1 MNHNS, CDR2 SASEGT. CDR3 sequence (DNA): TGTGCCAGCAAGGCCTTTGTGGACAACATTCAGTACTTC. This translates into CASKAFVDNIQYF.

Ten or more counts support this clonotype. V usage is TRBV6-5 and J usage is TRBJ2-1; 10 nucleotides line up with TRBD2. With 2 bases clipped from V and 6 bases from J, the junction kept 4 bases outside the gene matches. Per germline, CDR1 MNHEY and CDR2 SVGAGI. The CDR3 has 15 amino acids. The CDR3 here is CASSYMASGSNEQFF. The DNA for the CDR3 is TGTGCCAGCAGTTACATGGCTAGCGGGAGCAATGAGCAGTTCTTC.

This clonotype was seen repeatedly, ten times or more. A read error may account for a junction end that differs from germline. This chain connects TRBV6-2 or TRBV6-3 to TRBJ2-7; D gene uncertain. The CDR3 extends over 12 amino acids. Germline lookup yields CDR1 MNHEY and CDR2 SVGEGT. CDR3 DNA sequence: TGTGCCAGCAGCGTCACCCCTTCCGACCCCTCCTTC. It is translated as CASSVTPSDPSF.

This clonotype was found many times. The V gene is TRBV6-1, the J gene TRBJ1-3; 7 bases fit TRBD1. The CDR3 extends over 17 amino acids. The junction had 12 bases not matched to a gene; V was cut back by 7 bases and J by 0 bases. Germline CDR1 and CDR2: MNHNS and SASEGT. Here the CDR3 reads CASTMRQGMPSGNTIYF. The CDR3 DNA reads as TGTGCCAGCACCATGAGACAGGGAATGCCCTCTGGAAACACCATATATTTT.